Listed below are T cell receptor beta chains from one sample, sequenced in a study of blood T cell repertoires in COVID-19. This table comes from immunoSEQ multiplex PCR, and its TCRdb copy is limited to in-frame clones, with some not included. The sample carries around 40,000 clones, 80% to 90% recorded once. The sample consisted of peripheral blood. All receptors come from a middle-aged man with COVID-19, enrolled during active disease. Each CDR3 is given with its conserved first and last residue. A D gene is named only where the DNA matches it firmly. Size tells how often a clone was seen (once, few, many) or the class of an expanded clone, and some rows leave it out.

j_gene: TRBJ1-1
v_gene: TRBV11-2
d_gene: TRBD1
abundance: .
CDR3nt: TGTGCCAGCAGCCCACCGGACAGGGGAGATGAAGCTTTCTTT
CDR3aa: CASSPPDRGDEAFF

j_gene: TRBJ2-5
v_gene: TRBV19
d_gene: .
abundance: .
CDR3nt: TGTGCCAGTAGTATAGATGTCTACAGACAAGAGACCCAGTACTTC
CDR3aa: CASSIDVYRQETQYF

j_gene: TRBJ1-1
v_gene: TRBV2
d_gene: .
abundance: .
CDR3nt: TGTGCCAGCAGTGACCAGGGTTACACTGAAGCTTTCTTT
CDR3aa: CASSDQGYTEAFF

j_gene: TRBJ2-5
v_gene: TRBV19
d_gene: .
abundance: .
CDR3nt: TGTGCCAGTAGTATAGCCGTACTGAGGACAGGGAGGGAGGAACAGTACTTC
CDR3aa: CASSIAVLRTGREEQYF

j_gene: TRBJ1-1
v_gene: TRBV30
d_gene: .
abundance: .
CDR3nt: TGTGCCTGGAGTGGGAAAGGCAGGGTAGGCGGGAGCACTGAAGCTTTCTTT
CDR3aa: CAWSGKGRVGGSTEAFF

j_gene: TRBJ2-4
v_gene: TRBV23-1
d_gene: .
abundance: .
CDR3nt: TGCGCCAGCAGTCAATCGCGAGGGCCATTTTACGTCCGGTACTTC
CDR3aa: CASSQSRGPFYVRYF

j_gene: TRBJ2-7
v_gene: TRBV11-3
d_gene: TRBD1
abundance: few
CDR3nt: TGTGCCAGCAGCTTAGGTCTCCGGGACAGGGCGGTATACTTC
CDR3aa: CASSLGLRDRAVYF

j_gene: TRBJ2-2
v_gene: TRBV12-5
d_gene: TRBD2
abundance: .
CDR3nt: TGTGCTAGTGGCCCTAGCGGGAGGTCCGGGGAGCTGTTTTTT
CDR3aa: CASGPSGRSGELFF

j_gene: TRBJ2-1
v_gene: TRBV29-1
d_gene: TRBD1
abundance: .
CDR3nt: TGCAGCGTTGTGGGACAGGGCTCGGTCAATGAGCAGTTCTTC
CDR3aa: CSVVGQGSVNEQFF

j_gene: TRBJ2-4
v_gene: TRBV3-1/TRBV3-2
d_gene: TRBD1
abundance: .
CDR3nt: TGTGCCAGCAGCCAACCCGGACAGGGGGTTGACATTCAGTACTTC
CDR3aa: CASSQPGQGVDIQYF

j_gene: TRBJ2-7
v_gene: TRBV24-1
d_gene: TRBD1
abundance: .
CDR3nt: TGTGCCACCAGCGGACAGGGGCCCTCCTACGAGCAGTACTTC
CDR3aa: CATSGQGPSYEQYF

j_gene: TRBJ1-2
v_gene: TRBV29-1
d_gene: .
abundance: .
CDR3nt: TGCAGCGTTGATTTCAACAGAACGTTCCGTGGCTACACCTTC
CDR3aa: CSVDFNRTFRGYTF

j_gene: TRBJ2-3
v_gene: TRBV19
d_gene: TRBD1
abundance: .
CDR3nt: TGTGCCAGTCATCCGGGACAGCGCACAGATACGCAGTATTTT
CDR3aa: CASHPGQRTDTQYF

j_gene: TRBJ2-5
v_gene: TRBV21-1
d_gene: .
abundance: .
CDR3nt: TGTGCCAGCAGCCCGCGCACCGGGGTTGTGTTGGAGACCCAGTACTTC
CDR3aa: CASSPRTGVVLETQYF

j_gene: TRBJ1-2
v_gene: TRBV6-5
d_gene: .
abundance: .
CDR3nt: TGTGCCAGCACCCGCGGGGGCAACTATGGCTACACCTTC
CDR3aa: CASTRGGNYGYTF

j_gene: TRBJ1-1
v_gene: TRBV29-1
d_gene: .
abundance: .
CDR3nt: TGCAGCGTCTTCCACAACAGGGTAGCTTTCTTT
CDR3aa: CSVFHNRVAFF

j_gene: TRBJ1-3
v_gene: TRBV14
d_gene: .
abundance: .
CDR3nt: TGTGCCAGCAGCCAAGGAGGGCGAGGAAACACCATATATTTT
CDR3aa: CASSQGGRGNTIYF

j_gene: TRBJ2-7
v_gene: TRBV19
d_gene: TRBD2
abundance: .
CDR3nt: TGTGCCAGTAAAAGGACTAGCGGCCCCTACGAGCAGTACTTC
CDR3aa: CASKRTSGPYEQYF

j_gene: TRBJ2-7
v_gene: TRBV21-1
d_gene: .
abundance: .
CDR3nt: TGTGCCAGCAGCCCCAGTGCTTCCGGGAGGATCGAGCAGTACTTC
CDR3aa: CASSPSASGRIEQYF

j_gene: TRBJ1-3
v_gene: TRBV30
d_gene: TRBD1
abundance: few
CDR3nt: TGTGCTTATACACAGGGGCCTGGAAACACCATATATTTT
CDR3aa: CAYTQGPGNTIYF

j_gene: TRBJ2-3
v_gene: TRBV10-2
d_gene: .
abundance: .
CDR3nt: TGCGCCAGCAGTGAGAACAGCCTCGCAGATACGCAGTATTTT
CDR3aa: CASSENSLADTQYF

j_gene: TRBJ1-2
v_gene: TRBV25-1
d_gene: TRBD1
abundance: .
CDR3nt: TGTGCCAGCAGCCGCCCCGGGACAGAGAACTATGGCTACACCTTC
CDR3aa: CASSRPGTENYGYTF

j_gene: TRBJ1-3
v_gene: TRBV28
d_gene: .
abundance: .
CDR3nt: TGTGCCAGCATTGGGGCCTCCTCTGGAAACACCATATATTTT
CDR3aa: CASIGASSGNTIYF

j_gene: TRBJ1-1
v_gene: TRBV7-8
d_gene: .
abundance: .
CDR3nt: TGTGCCAGCAGCTTTAGTAGGGGGTGGGAGGGCTCTGAAGCTTTCTTT
CDR3aa: CASSFSRGWEGSEAFF

j_gene: TRBJ2-1
v_gene: TRBV5-4
d_gene: .
abundance: .
CDR3nt: TGTGCCAGCAGTGGGAGCCACTCCTACAATGAGCAGTTCTTC
CDR3aa: CASSGSHSYNEQFF

j_gene: TRBJ1-2
v_gene: TRBV11-2
d_gene: .
abundance: .
CDR3nt: TGTGCCAGCAGCTTAATACCGGGGGGGGACTATGGCTACACCTTC
CDR3aa: CASSLIPGGDYGYTF

j_gene: TRBJ2-7
v_gene: TRBV2
d_gene: .
abundance: .
CDR3nt: TGTGCCAGCACCTACCGACCGGGCGAGCAGTACTTC
CDR3aa: CASTYRPGEQYF

j_gene: TRBJ1-2
v_gene: TRBV24-1
d_gene: .
abundance: .
CDR3nt: TGTGCCACCAGTGACCCGATCAGTGGCTACACCTTC
CDR3aa: CATSDPISGYTF

j_gene: TRBJ2-1
v_gene: TRBV6-6
d_gene: TRBD2
abundance: .
CDR3nt: TGTGCCAGCAGTCCCGGTCTAGCGGGTACCTCCTACAATGAGCAGTTCTTC
CDR3aa: CASSPGLAGTSYNEQFF

j_gene: TRBJ2-5
v_gene: TRBV9
d_gene: TRBD2
abundance: .
CDR3nt: TGTGCCAGTGGGCGGGGGGCGGTCAGAGAGACCCAGTACTTC
CDR3aa: CASGRGAVRETQYF

j_gene: TRBJ2-1
v_gene: TRBV7-6
d_gene: TRBD2
abundance: .
CDR3nt: TGTGCCAGCAGCTTAGCGGCTAGCGGGAGGGTGGTCCATGAGCAGTTCTTC
CDR3aa: CASSLAASGRVVHEQFF

j_gene: TRBJ2-3
v_gene: TRBV9
d_gene: .
abundance: .
CDR3nt: TGTGCCAGCAGCGTAGTAGCGAGCACAGATACGCAGTATTTT
CDR3aa: CASSVVASTDTQYF

j_gene: TRBJ2-7
v_gene: TRBV12-5
d_gene: .
abundance: .
CDR3nt: TGTGCTAGTGGTTTGTCTGGCGGCTACGAGCAGTACTTC
CDR3aa: CASGLSGGYEQYF

j_gene: TRBJ2-3
v_gene: TRBV7-9
d_gene: TRBD2
abundance: few
CDR3nt: TGTGCCAGCAGCTTAGGTTTAGCGGGAGGGACAGATACGCAGTATTTT
CDR3aa: CASSLGLAGGTDTQYF

j_gene: TRBJ2-7
v_gene: TRBV14
d_gene: .
abundance: .
CDR3nt: TGTGCCAGCAGCAGAGGGGACTGGACGGAGCAGTACTTC
CDR3aa: CASSRGDWTEQYF

j_gene: TRBJ1-5
v_gene: TRBV5-1
d_gene: .
abundance: once
CDR3nt: TGCGCCAGCAGCTTGGAAGGACAGCTCAATCAGCCCCAGCATTTT
CDR3aa: CASSLEGQLNQPQHF

j_gene: TRBJ2-5
v_gene: TRBV11-1
d_gene: TRBD2
abundance: .
CDR3nt: TGTGCCAGCAGCTCTGGGACTAGCGGGCGAGAGACCCAGTACTTC
CDR3aa: CASSSGTSGRETQYF

j_gene: TRBJ2-3
v_gene: TRBV12-3/TRBV12-4
d_gene: .
abundance: .
CDR3nt: TGTGCCAGCAAAGACGACAAACATACGCAGTATTTT
CDR3aa: CASKDDKHTQYF

j_gene: TRBJ2-7
v_gene: TRBV27
d_gene: .
abundance: few
CDR3nt: TGTGCCAGCAGTTTAGCGGCTAGCGCAGACTACGAGCAGTACTTC
CDR3aa: CASSLAASADYEQYF

j_gene: TRBJ2-1
v_gene: TRBV7-8
d_gene: TRBD2
abundance: few
CDR3nt: TGTGCCAGCAGCGCCTCTAGCGGGAGTGCCTCCTACAATGAGCAGTTCTTC
CDR3aa: CASSASSGSASYNEQFF

j_gene: TRBJ2-7
v_gene: TRBV29-1
d_gene: .
abundance: .
CDR3nt: TGCAGCGTTGGAGACAGCTCCTACGAGCAGTACTTC
CDR3aa: CSVGDSSYEQYF

j_gene: TRBJ2-7
v_gene: TRBV27
d_gene: .
abundance: few
CDR3nt: TGTGCCAGCAGTCCCACCCCGCGGGGCGAGCAGTACTTC
CDR3aa: CASSPTPRGEQYF

j_gene: TRBJ2-7
v_gene: TRBV2
d_gene: .
abundance: .
CDR3nt: TGTGCCAGCAGTGAAGGCCCGACAGCCTCCTACGAGCAGTACTTC
CDR3aa: CASSEGPTASYEQYF

j_gene: TRBJ1-1
v_gene: TRBV6-5
d_gene: TRBD1
abundance: .
CDR3nt: TGTGCCAGCAGTAGACAGGGGAACACTGAAGCTTTCTTT
CDR3aa: CASSRQGNTEAFF

j_gene: TRBJ1-3
v_gene: TRBV11-3
d_gene: .
abundance: .
CDR3nt: TGTGCCAGCAGCTTAGGCACGAGGAGCTCTGGAAACACCATATATTTT
CDR3aa: CASSLGTRSSGNTIYF

j_gene: TRBJ2-1
v_gene: TRBV19
d_gene: .
abundance: .
CDR3nt: TGTGCCAGTAGTGCCTATTCCTACAATGAGCAGTTCTTC
CDR3aa: CASSAYSYNEQFF

j_gene: TRBJ2-7
v_gene: TRBV15
d_gene: TRBD2
abundance: .
CDR3nt: TGTGCCACCAGCGGGGACGGGGGGTCCTACGAGCAGTACTTC
CDR3aa: CATSGDGGSYEQYF

j_gene: TRBJ1-3
v_gene: TRBV27
d_gene: .
abundance: .
CDR3nt: TGTGCCAGCAGTCCCCAGGGAACTGGAAACACCATATATTTT
CDR3aa: CASSPQGTGNTIYF

j_gene: TRBJ2-3
v_gene: TRBV9
d_gene: .
abundance: .
CDR3nt: TGTGCCAGCAGCCCACGGCAGGGAAACAGATCGGGTACGCAGTATTTT
CDR3aa: CASSPRQGNRSGTQYF

j_gene: TRBJ1-5
v_gene: TRBV19
d_gene: .
abundance: .
CDR3nt: TGTGCCAGTAGTGGAGCAGGGAATAGCAATCAGCCCCAGCATTTT
CDR3aa: CASSGAGNSNQPQHF

j_gene: TRBJ1-6
v_gene: TRBV19
d_gene: .
abundance: .
CDR3nt: TGTGCCAGTAGCCCGGACAGTTATAATTCACCCCTCCACTTT
CDR3aa: CASSPDSYNSPLHF

j_gene: TRBJ1-2
v_gene: TRBV30
d_gene: .
abundance: .
CDR3nt: TGTGCCTGGAGTGAGAAAAAAAGAGGAGTGTTTAAGGACTACACCTTC
CDR3aa: CAWSEKKRGVFKDYTF

j_gene: TRBJ1-2
v_gene: TRBV29-1
d_gene: .
abundance: .
CDR3nt: TGCAGCACGTATGTTGTTGATAGTGCTCACTATGGCTACACCTTC
CDR3aa: CSTYVVDSAHYGYTF

j_gene: TRBJ2-1
v_gene: TRBV27
d_gene: TRBD2
abundance: .
CDR3nt: TGTGCCAGCAGTCCTTTGACTAGCGGGAGGCCTTTCTCCTACAATGAGCAGTTCTTC
CDR3aa: CASSPLTSGRPFSYNEQFF

j_gene: TRBJ2-1
v_gene: TRBV30
d_gene: TRBD2
abundance: .
CDR3nt: TGTGCCTGGAGTGTATCACCCAGCGGGAAGTTTAATGAGCAGTTCTTC
CDR3aa: CAWSVSPSGKFNEQFF

j_gene: TRBJ2-3
v_gene: TRBV7-3
d_gene: .
abundance: .
CDR3nt: TGTGCCAGCAGTCTAAGGTCGACTACTGGAACAGATACGCAGTATTTT
CDR3aa: CASSLRSTTGTDTQYF

j_gene: TRBJ2-7
v_gene: TRBV2
d_gene: .
abundance: .
CDR3nt: TGTGCCAGCAGTTCAGGGCTTGATGAGCAGTACTTC
CDR3aa: CASSSGLDEQYF

j_gene: TRBJ2-7
v_gene: TRBV6-5
d_gene: .
abundance: .
CDR3nt: TGTGCCAGCAGTACCTATCCAACAGGGTACCAGGAGCAGTACTTC
CDR3aa: CASSTYPTGYQEQYF